This T cell receptor beta chain appears in the sequencing data of a study of shared clonotypes between healthy human individuals. Per germline, CDR1 SGHDN and CDR2 FVKESK. The CDR3 has 13 amino acids. Between the trimmed V and J ends, which lost 5 bases and 3 bases, there was a span of 11 bases. Clones were sequenced by immunoSEQ multiplex PCR, and TCRdb holds only the in-frame ones, with some missing. The sample has over 700,000 clones, roughly 72% seen once; the top ten hold about 1.8%. This clone was found once. All participating donors were Caucasian adults from Nashville, Tennessee. The chain joins TRBV14 to TRBJ2-7, with D perhaps TRBD1 (6 bases). The TCR was taken from a woman aged 25 to 39 in good health. Source material: memory CD4+ T cells sorted from blood. Described subset: CD45RA-negative fraction. DNA of the CDR3: TGTGCCAGCAGCGTTCGACAGGTCTACGAGCAGTACTTC. Amino acid sequence: CASSVRQVYEQYF. Supplemented by reference TRBV14 and TRBJ2-7, the full variable domain reads EAGVTQFPSHSVIEKGQTVTLRCDPISGHDNLYWYRRVMGKEIKFLLHFVKESKQDESGMPNNRFLAERTGGTYSTLKVQPAELEDSGVYFCASSVRQVYEQYFGPGTRLTVT.